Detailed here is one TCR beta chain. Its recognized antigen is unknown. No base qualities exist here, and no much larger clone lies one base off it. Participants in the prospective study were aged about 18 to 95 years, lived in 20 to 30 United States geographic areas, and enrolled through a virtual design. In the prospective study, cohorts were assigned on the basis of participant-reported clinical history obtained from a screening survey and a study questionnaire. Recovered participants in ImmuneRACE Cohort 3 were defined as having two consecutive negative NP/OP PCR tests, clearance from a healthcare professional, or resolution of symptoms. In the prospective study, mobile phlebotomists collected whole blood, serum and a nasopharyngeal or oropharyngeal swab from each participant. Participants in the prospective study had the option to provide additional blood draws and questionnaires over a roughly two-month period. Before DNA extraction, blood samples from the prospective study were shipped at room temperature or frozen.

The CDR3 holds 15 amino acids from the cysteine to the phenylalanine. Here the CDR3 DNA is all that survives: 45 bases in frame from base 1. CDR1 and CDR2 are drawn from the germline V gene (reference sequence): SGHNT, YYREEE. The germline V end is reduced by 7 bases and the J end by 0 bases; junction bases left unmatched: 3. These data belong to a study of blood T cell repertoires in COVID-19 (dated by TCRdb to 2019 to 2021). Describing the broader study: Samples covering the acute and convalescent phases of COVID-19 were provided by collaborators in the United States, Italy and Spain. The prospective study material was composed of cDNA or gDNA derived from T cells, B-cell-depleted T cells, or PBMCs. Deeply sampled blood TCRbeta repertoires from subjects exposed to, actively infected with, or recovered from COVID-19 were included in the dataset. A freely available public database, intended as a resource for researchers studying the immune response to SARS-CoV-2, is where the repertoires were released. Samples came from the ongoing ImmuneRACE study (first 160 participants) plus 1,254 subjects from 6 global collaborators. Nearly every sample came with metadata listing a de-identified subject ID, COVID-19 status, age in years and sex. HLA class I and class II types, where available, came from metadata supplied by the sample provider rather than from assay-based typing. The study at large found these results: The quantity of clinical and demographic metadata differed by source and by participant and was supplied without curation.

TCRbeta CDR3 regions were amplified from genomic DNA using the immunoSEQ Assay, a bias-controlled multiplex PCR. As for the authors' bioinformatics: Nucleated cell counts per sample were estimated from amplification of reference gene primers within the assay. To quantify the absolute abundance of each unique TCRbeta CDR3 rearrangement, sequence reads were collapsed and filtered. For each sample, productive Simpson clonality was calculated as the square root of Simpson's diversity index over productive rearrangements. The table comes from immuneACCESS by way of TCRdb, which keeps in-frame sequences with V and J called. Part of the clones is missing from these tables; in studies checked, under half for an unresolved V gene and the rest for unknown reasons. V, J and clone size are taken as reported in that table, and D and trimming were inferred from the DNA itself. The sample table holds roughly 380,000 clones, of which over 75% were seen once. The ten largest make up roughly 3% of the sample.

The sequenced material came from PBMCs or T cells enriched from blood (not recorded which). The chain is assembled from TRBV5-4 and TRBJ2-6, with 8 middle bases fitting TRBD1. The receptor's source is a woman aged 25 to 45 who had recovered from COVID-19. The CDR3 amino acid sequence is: CASGTGTSGANVLTF. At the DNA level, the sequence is TGTGCCAGCGGGACAGGCACCTCTGGGGCCAACGTCCTGACTTTC.